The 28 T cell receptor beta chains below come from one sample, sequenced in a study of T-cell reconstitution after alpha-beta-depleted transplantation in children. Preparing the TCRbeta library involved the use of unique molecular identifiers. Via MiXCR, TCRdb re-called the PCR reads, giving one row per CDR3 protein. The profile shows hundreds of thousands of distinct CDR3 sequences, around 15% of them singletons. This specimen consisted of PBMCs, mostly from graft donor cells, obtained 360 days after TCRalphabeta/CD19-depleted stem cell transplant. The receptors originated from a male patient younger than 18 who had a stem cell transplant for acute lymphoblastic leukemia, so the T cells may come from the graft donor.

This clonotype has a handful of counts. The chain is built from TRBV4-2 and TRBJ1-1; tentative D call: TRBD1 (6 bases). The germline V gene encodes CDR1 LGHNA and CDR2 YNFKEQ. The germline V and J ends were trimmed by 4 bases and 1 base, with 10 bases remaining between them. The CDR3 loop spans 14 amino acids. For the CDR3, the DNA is TGTGCCAGCAGCCCCCCGGACAGGAACACTGAAGCTTTCTTT. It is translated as CASSPPDRNTEAFF.

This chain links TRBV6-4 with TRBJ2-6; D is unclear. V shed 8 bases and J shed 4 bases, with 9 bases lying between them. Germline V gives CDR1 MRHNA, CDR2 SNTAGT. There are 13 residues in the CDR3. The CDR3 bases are TGTGCCAGCGGTGGGCCCGGGGCCAACGTCCTGACTTTC. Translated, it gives CASGGPGANVLTF.

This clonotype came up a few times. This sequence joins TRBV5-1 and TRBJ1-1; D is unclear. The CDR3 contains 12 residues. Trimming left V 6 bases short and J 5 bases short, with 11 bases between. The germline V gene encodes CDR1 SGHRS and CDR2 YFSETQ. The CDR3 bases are TGCGCCAGCACCACATACGGGACTGAAGCTTTCTTT. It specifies CASTTYGTEAFF. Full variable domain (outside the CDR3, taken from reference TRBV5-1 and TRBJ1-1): KAGVTQTPRYLIKTRGQQVTLSCSPISGHRSVSWYQQTPGQGLQFLFEYFSETQRNKGNFPGRFSGRQFSNSRSEMNVSTLELGDSALYLCASTTYGTEAFFGQGTRLTVV.

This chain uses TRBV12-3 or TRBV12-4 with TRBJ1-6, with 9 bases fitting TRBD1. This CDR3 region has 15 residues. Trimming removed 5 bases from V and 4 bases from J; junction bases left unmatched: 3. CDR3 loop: CASSPGTGYNSPLHF. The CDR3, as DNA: TGTGCCAGCAGTCCCGGGACAGGGTATAATTCACCCCTCCACTTT.

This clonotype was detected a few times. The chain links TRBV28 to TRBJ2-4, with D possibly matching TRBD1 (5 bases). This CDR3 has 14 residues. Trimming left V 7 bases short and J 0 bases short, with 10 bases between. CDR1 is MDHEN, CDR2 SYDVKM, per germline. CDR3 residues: CASIRGLAKNIQYF. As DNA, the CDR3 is TGTGCCAGCATAAGGGGTTTAGCCAAAAACATTCAGTACTTC.

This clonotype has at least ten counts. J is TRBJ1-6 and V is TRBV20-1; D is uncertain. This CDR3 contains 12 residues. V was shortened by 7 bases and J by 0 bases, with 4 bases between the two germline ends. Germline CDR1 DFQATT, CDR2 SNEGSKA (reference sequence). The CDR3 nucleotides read TGCAGTGGAAGCTCCTATAATTCACCCCTCCACTTT. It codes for CSGSSYNSPLHF.

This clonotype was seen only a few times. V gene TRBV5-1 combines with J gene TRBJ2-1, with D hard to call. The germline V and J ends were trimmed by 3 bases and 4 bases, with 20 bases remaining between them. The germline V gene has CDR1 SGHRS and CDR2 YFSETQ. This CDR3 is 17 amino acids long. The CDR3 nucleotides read TGCGCCAGCAGCTCCCTCCTACTGAGTTCTAAATACAATGAGCAGTTCTTC. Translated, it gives CASSSLLLSSKYNEQFF.

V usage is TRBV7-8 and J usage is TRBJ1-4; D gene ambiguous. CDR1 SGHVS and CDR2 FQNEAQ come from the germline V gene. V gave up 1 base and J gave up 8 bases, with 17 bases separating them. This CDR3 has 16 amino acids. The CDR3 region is CASSLEGLLTREKLFF. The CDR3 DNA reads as TGTGCCAGCAGCTTAGAGGGTCTCCTAACTCGGGAAAAACTGTTTTTT. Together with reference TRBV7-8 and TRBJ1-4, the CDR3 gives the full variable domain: GAGVSQSPRYKVAKRGQDVALRCDPISGHVSLFWYQQALGQGPEFLTYFQNEAQLDKSGLPSDRFFAERPEGSVSTLKIQRTQQEDSAVYLCASSLEGLLTREKLFFGSGTQLSVL.

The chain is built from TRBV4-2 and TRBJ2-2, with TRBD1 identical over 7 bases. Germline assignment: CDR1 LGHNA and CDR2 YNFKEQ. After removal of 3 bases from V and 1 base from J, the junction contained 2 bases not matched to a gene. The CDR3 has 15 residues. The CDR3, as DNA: TGTGCCAGCAGCCAGAGACAGGGGAACACCGGGGAGCTGTTTTTT. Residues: CASSQRQGNTGELFF.

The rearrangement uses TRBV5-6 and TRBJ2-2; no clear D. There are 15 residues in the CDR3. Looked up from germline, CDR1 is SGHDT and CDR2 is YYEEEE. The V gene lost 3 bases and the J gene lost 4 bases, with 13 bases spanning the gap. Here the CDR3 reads CASSWTAPGTGELFF. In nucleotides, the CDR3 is TGTGCCAGCAGCTGGACGGCCCCTGGCACCGGGGAGCTGTTTTTT.

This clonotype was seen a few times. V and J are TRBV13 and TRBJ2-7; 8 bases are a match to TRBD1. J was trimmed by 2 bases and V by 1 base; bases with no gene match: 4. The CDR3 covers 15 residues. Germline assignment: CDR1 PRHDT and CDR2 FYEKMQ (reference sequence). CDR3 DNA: TGTGCCAGCAGCTTAGAACAGGGGGTCCCCTACGAGCAGTACTTC. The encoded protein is CASSLEQGVPYEQYF.

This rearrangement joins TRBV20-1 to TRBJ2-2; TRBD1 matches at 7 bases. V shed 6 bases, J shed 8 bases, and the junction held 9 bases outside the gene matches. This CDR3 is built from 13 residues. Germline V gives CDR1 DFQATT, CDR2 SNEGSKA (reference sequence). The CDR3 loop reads CSAKVDRVGELFF. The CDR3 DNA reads TGCAGTGCAAAAGTCGACAGGGTTGGGGAGCTGTTTTTT.

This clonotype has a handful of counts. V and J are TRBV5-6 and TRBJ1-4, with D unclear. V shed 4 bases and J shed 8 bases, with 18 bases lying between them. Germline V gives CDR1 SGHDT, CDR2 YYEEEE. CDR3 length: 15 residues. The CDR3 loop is CASSQLRVRREKLFF. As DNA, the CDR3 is TGTGCCAGCAGCCAATTACGGGTCCGAAGGGAAAAACTGTTTTTT. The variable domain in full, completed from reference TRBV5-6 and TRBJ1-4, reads DAGVTQSPTHLIKTRGQQVTLRCSPKSGHDTVSWYQQALGQGPQFIFQYYEEEERQRGNFPDRFSGHQFPNYSSELNVNALLLGDSALYLCASSQLRVRREKLFFGSGTQLSVL.

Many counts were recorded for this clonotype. This chain's CDR3 is CSVAGTSGQETQYF. The CDR3 DNA follows: TGCAGCGTGGCAGGGACTAGCGGGCAAGAGACCCAGTACTTC. The V gene is TRBV29-1, the J gene TRBJ2-5, with 12 bases aligning to TRBD2. CDR1 is SQVTM, CDR2 ANQGSEA, per germline. The trim removed 6 bases at V and 2 bases at J, leaving 4 bases unmatched. The CDR3 contains 14 residues.

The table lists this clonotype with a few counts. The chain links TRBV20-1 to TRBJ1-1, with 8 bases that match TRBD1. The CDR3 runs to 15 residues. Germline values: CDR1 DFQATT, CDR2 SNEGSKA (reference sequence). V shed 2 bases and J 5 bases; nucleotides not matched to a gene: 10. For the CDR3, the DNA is TGCAGTGCTAGACGGGGGTTACAGGGGGGAACTGAAGCTTTCTTT. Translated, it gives CSARRGLQGGTEAFF.

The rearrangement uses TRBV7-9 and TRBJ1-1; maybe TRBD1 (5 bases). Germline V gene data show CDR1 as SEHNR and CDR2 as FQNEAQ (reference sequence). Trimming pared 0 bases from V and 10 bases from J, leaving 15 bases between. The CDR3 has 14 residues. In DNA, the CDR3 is TGTGCCAGCAGCTTAGCGTCGGGGCAGGGTCGAGCTTTCTTT. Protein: CASSLASGQGRAFF.

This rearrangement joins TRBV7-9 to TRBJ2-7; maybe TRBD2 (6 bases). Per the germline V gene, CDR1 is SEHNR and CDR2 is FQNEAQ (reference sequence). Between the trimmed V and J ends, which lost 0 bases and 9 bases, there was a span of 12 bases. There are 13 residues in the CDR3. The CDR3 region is CASSLASLGGQYF. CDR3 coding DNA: TGTGCCAGCAGCTTAGCCTCCCTGGGGGGGCAGTACTTC.

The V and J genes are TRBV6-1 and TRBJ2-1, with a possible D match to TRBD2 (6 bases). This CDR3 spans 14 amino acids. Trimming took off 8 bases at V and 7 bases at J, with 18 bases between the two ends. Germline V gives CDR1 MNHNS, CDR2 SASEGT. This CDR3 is CASRGRPATNEQFF. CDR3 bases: TGTGCCAGCCGGGGGAGGCCGGCAACAAATGAGCAGTTCTTC.

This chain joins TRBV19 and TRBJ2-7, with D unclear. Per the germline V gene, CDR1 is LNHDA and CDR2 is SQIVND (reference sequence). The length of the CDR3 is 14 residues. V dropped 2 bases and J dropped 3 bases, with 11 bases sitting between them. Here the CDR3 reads CASSIIGLVYEQYF. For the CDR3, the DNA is TGTGCCAGTAGTATAATCGGCCTGGTCTACGAGCAGTACTTC.

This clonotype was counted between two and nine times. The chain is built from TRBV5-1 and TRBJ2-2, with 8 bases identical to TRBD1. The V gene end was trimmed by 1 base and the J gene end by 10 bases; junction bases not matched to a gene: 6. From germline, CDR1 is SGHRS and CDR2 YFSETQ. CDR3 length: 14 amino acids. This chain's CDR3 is CASSLWGQVTELFF. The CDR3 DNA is TGCGCCAGCAGCTTGTGGGGACAGGTTACGGAGCTGTTTTTT.

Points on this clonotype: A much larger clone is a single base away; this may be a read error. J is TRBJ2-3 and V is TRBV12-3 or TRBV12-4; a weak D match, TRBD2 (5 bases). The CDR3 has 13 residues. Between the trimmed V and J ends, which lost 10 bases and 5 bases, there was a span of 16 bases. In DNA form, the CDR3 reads TGTGCCACCTCAACCGAGCGGCAAGATACGCAGTATTTT. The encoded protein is CATSTERQDTQYF.

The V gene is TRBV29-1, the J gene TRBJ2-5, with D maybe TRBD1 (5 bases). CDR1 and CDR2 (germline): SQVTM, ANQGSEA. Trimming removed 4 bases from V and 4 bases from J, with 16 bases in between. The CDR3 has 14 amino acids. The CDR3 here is CSVVGVMSGETQYF. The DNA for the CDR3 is TGCAGCGTTGTAGGGGTCATGTCTGGAGAGACCCAGTACTTC.

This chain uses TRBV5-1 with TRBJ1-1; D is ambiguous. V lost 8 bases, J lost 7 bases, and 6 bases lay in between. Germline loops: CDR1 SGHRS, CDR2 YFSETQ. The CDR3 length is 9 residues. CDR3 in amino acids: CASQVEAFF. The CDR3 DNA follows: TGCGCCAGTCAGGTTGAAGCTTTCTTT.

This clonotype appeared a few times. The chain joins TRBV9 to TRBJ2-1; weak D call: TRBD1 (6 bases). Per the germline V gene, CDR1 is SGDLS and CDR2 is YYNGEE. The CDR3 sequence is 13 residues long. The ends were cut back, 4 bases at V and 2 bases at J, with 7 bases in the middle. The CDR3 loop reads CASSNRAYNEQFF. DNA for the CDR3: TGTGCCAGCAGCAACAGGGCCTACAATGAGCAGTTCTTC.

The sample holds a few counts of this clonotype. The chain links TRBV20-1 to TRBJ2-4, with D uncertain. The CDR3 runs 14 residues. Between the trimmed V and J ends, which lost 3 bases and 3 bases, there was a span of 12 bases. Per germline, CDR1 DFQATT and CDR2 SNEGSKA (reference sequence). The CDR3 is CSASLTFVKNIQYF. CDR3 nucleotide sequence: TGCAGTGCTAGTCTCACCTTCGTCAAAAACATTCAGTACTTC.

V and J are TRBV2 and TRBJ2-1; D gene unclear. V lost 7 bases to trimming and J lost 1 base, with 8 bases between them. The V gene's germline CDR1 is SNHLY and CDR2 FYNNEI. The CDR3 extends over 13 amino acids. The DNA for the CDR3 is TGTGCCAGCACCCAAAATTCCTACAATGAGCAGTTCTTC. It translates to CASTQNSYNEQFF.

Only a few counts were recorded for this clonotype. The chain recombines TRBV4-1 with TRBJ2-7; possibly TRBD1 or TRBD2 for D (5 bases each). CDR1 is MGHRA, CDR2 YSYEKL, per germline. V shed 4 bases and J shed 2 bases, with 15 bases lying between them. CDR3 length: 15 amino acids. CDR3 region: CASSPRPGRAYEQYF. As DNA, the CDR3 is TGCGCCAGCAGCCCGCGCCCGGGGCGTGCCTACGAGCAGTACTTC.

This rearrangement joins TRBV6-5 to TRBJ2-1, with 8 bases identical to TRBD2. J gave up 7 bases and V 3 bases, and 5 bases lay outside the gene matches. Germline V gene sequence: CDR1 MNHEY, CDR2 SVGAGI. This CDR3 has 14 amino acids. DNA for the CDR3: TGTGCCAGCAGTTATAGCGGGAAGGGGAATGAGCAGTTCTTC. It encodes CASSYSGKGNEQFF.